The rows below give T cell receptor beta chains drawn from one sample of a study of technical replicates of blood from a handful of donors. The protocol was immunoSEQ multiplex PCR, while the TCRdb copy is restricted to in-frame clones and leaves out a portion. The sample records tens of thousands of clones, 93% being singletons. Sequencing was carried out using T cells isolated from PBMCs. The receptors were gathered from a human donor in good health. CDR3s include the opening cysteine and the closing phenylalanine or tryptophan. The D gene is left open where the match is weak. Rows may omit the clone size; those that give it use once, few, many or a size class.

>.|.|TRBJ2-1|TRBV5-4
TGTGCCAGCAGCTTGGGGCTGGTCTACAATGAGCAGTTCTTC
CASSLGLVYNEQFF
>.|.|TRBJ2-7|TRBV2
TGTGCCAGCAGTGCGGGCTACGAGCAGTACTTC
CASSAGYEQYF
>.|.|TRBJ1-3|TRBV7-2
TGTGCCAGCAGTCTGGACAGTTACTCTGGAAACACCATATATTTT
CASSLDSYSGNTIYF
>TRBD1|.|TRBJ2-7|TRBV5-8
TGTGCCAGCAGACCCCCCCCCGCAGACAGGGACGACTACGAGCAGTACTTC
CASRPPPADRDDYEQYF
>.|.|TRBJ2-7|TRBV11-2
TGTGCCAGCAGCGTCCTCCGGGGAGAGCAGTACTTC
CASSVLRGEQYF
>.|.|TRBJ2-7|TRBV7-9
TGTGCCAGCAGCTTAGAAGCAGGGGACATCTCCTACGAGCAGTACTTC
CASSLEAGDISYEQYF
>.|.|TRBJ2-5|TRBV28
TGTGCCAGCAGTTTTGACAGCCCTCAAGCGACCCAGTACTTC
CASSFDSPQATQYF
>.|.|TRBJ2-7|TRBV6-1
TGTGCCAGCAGTGAACTCGGGGACGAGCAGTACTTC
CASSELGDEQYF
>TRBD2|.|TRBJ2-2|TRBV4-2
TGTGCCAGCAGCCAAGATACCCAGCGGGAGAACACCGGGGAGCTGTTTTTT
CASSQDTQRENTGELFF
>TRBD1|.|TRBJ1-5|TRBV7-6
TGTGCCAGCAGCTTAGAGGGGGCAGTGAACAATCAGCCCCAGCATTTT
CASSLEGAVNNQPQHF
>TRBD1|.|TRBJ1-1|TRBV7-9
TGTGCCAGCACTGGACAGGGTGTAAACACTGAAGCTTTCTTT
CASTGQGVNTEAFF
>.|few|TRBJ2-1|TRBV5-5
TGTGCCAGCAGTCTCAACCGGGACTCGTACAATGAGCAGTTCTTC
CASSLNRDSYNEQFF
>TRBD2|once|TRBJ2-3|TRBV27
TGTGCCAGCAGTTTTGGGCTAGCGGGAGACAATACGCAGTATTTT
CASSFGLAGDNTQYF
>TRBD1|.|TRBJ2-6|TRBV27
TGTGCCAGCAGCCCACTAGGACAGGCCGGGTCTGGGGCCAACGTCCTGACTTTC
CASSPLGQAGSGANVLTF
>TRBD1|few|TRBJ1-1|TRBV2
TGTGCCAGCAAGCTGGACAGGGGGCGCGTAATGAACACTGAAGCTTTCTTT
CASKLDRGRVMNTEAFF
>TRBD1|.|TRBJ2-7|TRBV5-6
TGTGCCAGCAGCTACGGGACAGGGGACAACTACGAGCAGTACTTC
CASSYGTGDNYEQYF
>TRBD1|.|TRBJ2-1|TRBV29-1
TGCAGCGTTGAAGGGGGGACAGAATGGGAGCAGTTCTTC
CSVEGGTEWEQFF
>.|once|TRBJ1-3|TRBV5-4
TGTGCCAGCAGCCCAGGATACTCTGGAAACACCATATATTTT
CASSPGYSGNTIYF
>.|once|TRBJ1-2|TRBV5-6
TGTGCCAGCAGCACGACATCTAACTATGGCTACACCTTC
CASSTTSNYGYTF
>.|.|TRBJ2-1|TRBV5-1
TGCGCCAGCAGCATACCTCGTGGGGGCTCACCTACCTACAATGAGCAGTTCTTC
CASSIPRGGSPTYNEQFF
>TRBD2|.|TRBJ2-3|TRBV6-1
TGTGCCAGCAGTTCCCTAGCGGGGGGCACAGATACGCAGTATTTT
CASSSLAGGTDTQYF